This T cell receptor beta chain is drawn from a study of OX40 agonist ivuxolimab in advanced cancers. Germline V gene lookup returns CDR1 MDHEN and CDR2 SYDVKM. Trimming removed 8 bases from V and 4 bases from J, with 11 bases in between. The CDR3 has 12 amino acids. Generated by immunoSEQ multiplex PCR, the TCRdb table keeps only in-frame clones and is missing some. The sample contains about 75,000 clones, around 87% of which appear only once. The chain links TRBV28 to TRBJ1-2; D unresolved. This sequence originates from an adult with an advanced solid tumor such as melanoma, head and neck, liver or kidney cancer. The sequenced sample was CD4+ or CD8+ T cells sorted from blood, obtained in a trial of the OX40 agonist ivuxolimab. DNA for the CDR3: TGTGCCAGCGCCCTACCGCCCTATGGCTACACCTTC. This translates into CASALPPYGYTF.